Listed below are T cell receptor beta chains from one sample, sequenced in a study of neoadjuvant anti-PD-1 for oral cavity cancer. Sequencing was performed with immunoSEQ multiplex PCR; in TCRdb, only in-frame clones are kept and a portion is missing. The data hold approximately 30,000 clones, with about 77% observed a single time. This specimen was PBMCs, taken after nivolumab (anti-PD-1) treatment. These receptors were obtained from a person aged 35-79 years with oral cavity squamous cell carcinoma. Both conserved end residues are part of each CDR3. A D gene is named only where the DNA matches it firmly. A clone size is listed for some rows: how often the clone was seen (once, few, many), or a class if it is expanded.

j_gene	abundance	v_gene	d_gene	CDR3nt	CDR3aa
TRBJ1-4	.	TRBV6-1	TRBD1	TGTGCCAGCAGTGAAGAGGAGACAGGGGGCGAAAAACTGTTTTTT	CASSEEETGGEKLFF
TRBJ2-1	.	TRBV4-2	.	TGTGCCAGCAGCCAAGACAGAAGGGGAGGTTACAATGAGCAGTTCTTC	CASSQDRRGGYNEQFF
TRBJ2-2	.	TRBV29-1	.	TGCAGCGTTGAAACTGGGGGCAGTCACACCGGGGAGCTGTTTTTT	CSVETGGSHTGELFF
TRBJ2-1	.	TRBV5-1	.	TGCGCCAGTTGGGGCTCCTACAATGAGCAGTTCTTC	CASWGSYNEQFF
TRBJ1-2	.	TRBV19	.	TGTGCCAGTAGTATAAGAACGGATAACTATGGCTACACCTTC	CASSIRTDNYGYTF
TRBJ2-7	.	TRBV29-1	.	TGCAGCGTTGAATACGAGACCGAGTACGAGCAGTACTTC	CSVEYETEYEQYF
TRBJ2-3	.	TRBV5-4	TRBD2	TGTGCCAGCAGCTTGGATTTTAGCGGGGGGGCCACAGATACGCAGTATTTT	CASSLDFSGGATDTQYF
TRBJ1-2	once	TRBV13	TRBD1	TGTGCCAGCAGCTTAGGATCCCTTATCGGGACAGGGTTCAGAGGGGGCTACACCTTC	CASSLGSLIGTGFRGGYTF
TRBJ2-5	few	TRBV7-2	TRBD2	TGTGCCAGCAGCTTAGGTGGACTAGCGGGGGGCGGGGAGACCCAGTACTTC	CASSLGGLAGGGETQYF
TRBJ1-4	medium-sized	TRBV7-9	.	TGTGCCAGCAGCTTAGAGGACGAGGCCGAAAAACTGTTTTTT	CASSLEDEAEKLFF
TRBJ2-3	.	TRBV6-1	.	TGTGCCGCTGTCGGGGCAGATACGCAGTATTTT	CAAVGADTQYF
TRBJ1-4	.	TRBV4-1	TRBD1	TGCGCCAGCAGCCTCGGGACAGGGAGGGGAAAACTGTTTTTT	CASSLGTGRGKLFF
TRBJ2-1	few	TRBV18	.	TGTGCCAGCTCACCATCCCTTACCACGGGCCTCTACAATGAGCAGTTCTTC	CASSPSLTTGLYNEQFF
TRBJ2-1	.	TRBV4-1	.	TGCGCCAGCAGCCAAGGGTCCTACAATGAGCAGTTCTTC	CASSQGSYNEQFF
TRBJ2-5	.	TRBV15	TRBD1	TGTGCCACCAGCAGGGGCCAGGACAGGCAGGAGACCCAGTACTTC	CATSRGQDRQETQYF
TRBJ1-1	.	TRBV19	.	TGTGCCAGTAGTATAGCCACACTGAACACTGAAGCTTTCTTT	CASSIATLNTEAFF
TRBJ1-1	.	TRBV6-6	.	TGTGCCAGCAGTCCCCACGCGCGGGGCACTGAAGCTTTCTTT	CASSPHARGTEAFF
TRBJ1-6	few	TRBV7-2	.	TGTGCCAGCAGCCTCCGGACACCAGATAATTCACCCCTCCACTTT	CASSLRTPDNSPLHF
TRBJ2-2	once	TRBV4-3	TRBD1	TGCGCCAGCAGCCAAGACACTCCCGGGACAGTGAACACCGGGGAGCTGTTTTTT	CASSQDTPGTVNTGELFF
TRBJ1-2	.	TRBV29-1	TRBD1	TGCAGCGCTTCAACCTGGGACAGATTGCTTTTCGGCTACACCTTC	CSASTWDRLLFGYTF
TRBJ1-1	.	TRBV10-2	TRBD1	TGCGCCAGCAGAGAAAGCCGGGACAGGGGAACTGAAGCTTTCTTT	CASRESRDRGTEAFF
TRBJ1-5	.	TRBV4-3	.	TGCGCCAGCAGCCTTGACAGGTGGGATCAGCCCCAGCATTTT	CASSLDRWDQPQHF
TRBJ2-6	.	TRBV4-3	.	TGCGCCAGCAGCCAAGATCTGACGGGCTCTGGGGCCAACGTCCTGACTTTC	CASSQDLTGSGANVLTF
TRBJ2-7	.	TRBV5-1	.	TGCGCCAGCAGCCCTCTTTCGGGTTTTGACTACGAGCAGTACTTC	CASSPLSGFDYEQYF
TRBJ2-3	.	TRBV9	.	TGTGCCAGCAGCGTAGCATGGGGCTCGGGATATACGCAGTATTTT	CASSVAWGSGYTQYF
TRBJ2-1	.	TRBV6-4	.	TGTGCCAGCAGTGACGGGGACTACAATGAGCAGTTCTTC	CASSDGDYNEQFF
TRBJ2-1	few	TRBV7-9	TRBD2	TGTGCCAGCAGCGACCAACTAGCGGGGGGCCCTAATGAGCAGTTCTTC	CASSDQLAGGPNEQFF
TRBJ1-2	few	TRBV10-3	TRBD1	TGTGCCATCATTGAGACAGGGGGCTATGGCTACACCTTC	CAIIETGGYGYTF
TRBJ1-1	.	TRBV2	.	TGTGCCAGCGCCGCAGTTGCGAACACTGAAGCTTTCTTT	CASAAVANTEAFF
TRBJ2-7	.	TRBV19	.	TGTGCCAGTAGTATGGGACATAACTCCTACGAGCAGTACTTC	CASSMGHNSYEQYF
TRBJ1-6	.	TRBV27	.	TGTGCCAGCAGTTTAAGGGCAGGGCCTAATTCACCCCTCCACTTT	CASSLRAGPNSPLHF
TRBJ2-3	.	TRBV12-2	.	TGTGCAAGTCGCTTAGGCCCGACAGGGACCAGCACAGATACGCAGTATTTT	CASRLGPTGTSTDTQYF
TRBJ2-2	once	TRBV7-8	.	TGTGCCAGCAGCTTACCAGTAACTACCGGGGAGCTGTTTTTT	CASSLPVTTGELFF
TRBJ1-6	.	TRBV7-6	.	TGTGCCAGCAGCTTAGAACAGGGCAGTAATTCACCCCTCCACTTT	CASSLEQGSNSPLHF
TRBJ2-3	.	TRBV28	TRBD1	TGTGCCAGCAGTTTATCTTTGACAGGGCGGGATACGCAGTATTTT	CASSLSLTGRDTQYF
TRBJ2-2	few	TRBV19	.	TGTGCCAGTAGGTGGGGGTCGCGGACCGGGGAGCTGTTTTTT	CASRWGSRTGELFF
TRBJ1-1	.	TRBV30	.	TGTGCCTGGAGTTACAGGGCCCGGGCTTTCTTT	CAWSYRARAFF
TRBJ2-7	.	TRBV19	TRBD1	TGTGCCAGTAGGGAGGACAGGGGTAGCCGCTACGAGCAGTACTTC	CASREDRGSRYEQYF
TRBJ1-6	once	TRBV2	.	TGTGCCAGCACCCTTCTTTCACCCCTCCACTTT	CASTLLSPLHF
TRBJ2-7	few	TRBV5-1	.	TGCGCCAGCAGCTTGGAGTACGAGCAGTACTTC	CASSLEYEQYF
TRBJ2-7	.	TRBV4-2	.	TGTGCCAGCAGCCAAGATAGGCAGGGCTCCTACGAGCAGTACTTC	CASSQDRQGSYEQYF
TRBJ2-4	.	TRBV25-1	.	TGTGCCAGCAGTTACAGAAACATTCAGTACTTC	CASSYRNIQYF
TRBJ2-5	.	TRBV7-9	.	TGTGCCAGCAGCTTGGGTTACCAAGAGACCCAGTACTTC	CASSLGYQETQYF